These 2 T cell receptor beta chains were sequenced from one sample in a study of human T cells and chemical hapten exposure (dated by TCRdb to 2020 to 2023). The label giving this sample's time point can be read as: pre-sensitization, week 0. According to the study, the label for this sample's treatment or condition signals: therapeutic diphenylcyclopropenone sensitization with weekly scalp DPC. The library came from RACE. Reads for this sample came from a NextSeq 500. TCRdb reanalyzed the raw reads on its own, using fastp at Q25 for trimming and MiXCR for clone calling, and kept in-frame beta chains. Each entry is one CDR3 protein sequence, shown with its most common DNA and genes. Counted in this sample were roughly 380,000 distinct CDR3 sequences; 4.5% to 6% of them appeared once. About 2.5% of the sample rests with the top ten. The material sequenced was whole blood, taken in connection with sensitization to the hapten diphenylcyclopropenone (DPC). All receptors derive from a woman aged 50 to 60 with alopecia areata. Some clones in this sample may be carry-over from other donors' samples.

This clonotype was counted many times. V gene TRBV20-1 combines with J gene TRBJ2-7; possibly TRBD1 or TRBD2 for D (5 bases each). The CDR3 is made up of 18 amino acids. Germline-derived CDR1 and CDR2 are DFQATT and SNEGSKA (reference sequence). Trimming stripped 1 base from V and 4 bases from J, with 26 bases between. The CDR3 DNA sequence: TGCAGTGCTAGAGGACCAGGGACCGACCCGGGCTCCGGGTACGAGCAGTACTTC. This codes for CSARGPGTDPGSGYEQYF.

The J gene is TRBJ1-5, the V gene TRBV4-2; no clear D. Per germline, CDR1 LGHNA and CDR2 YNFKEQ. This CDR3 spans 16 amino acids. The V end was cut by 1 base, the J end by 1 base, with 11 bases between. The CDR3 spells CASSQGPDGSNQPQHF. The CDR3 DNA sequence: TGTGCCAGCAGCCAAGGACCCGACGGAAGCAATCAGCCCCAGCATTTT.